This paragraph reports one T cell receptor beta chain. The entry originates in a study of blood T cell repertoires in COVID-19. Study background: The origin of the acute and convalescent COVID-19 samples was the United States, Italy and Spain. Sample material is recorded as cDNA or gDNA derived from T cells, B-cell-depleted T cells, or PBMCs.

While infection was still active, Seattle patients were enrolled and then followed longitudinally. The V and J ends lost 4 bases and 6 bases respectively, with 20 bases between them. The CDR3 loop spans 16 amino acids. CDR1 and CDR2 (germline): LGHDT, YNNKEL (reference sequence). In the original processing: Using reference gene primer amplification, nucleated cell counts were estimated. Using immunoSEQ multiplex PCR, the repertoire was profiled, and TCRdb retains in-frame clones only, with some absent. V and J calls plus clone size are reproduced from that table; the DNA served to infer D and trimming. Here the sample spans over 150,000 clones, roughly 83% being singletons.

The sequenced sample was peripheral blood. The chain joins TRBV3-1 (or the pseudogene TRBV3-2) to TRBJ2-3, with D perhaps matching TRBD2 (6 bases). The TCR originated in a woman aged 40 to 55 with COVID-19, enrolled during active disease. In DNA, the CDR3 is TGTGCCAGCAGCCTAACCGGGACTGGGAGTCCCGATACGCAGTATTTT. It yields the protein CASSLTGTGSPDTQYF.